Below, 8 T cell receptor beta chains from the same sample are listed, as sequenced in a study of Graves' ophthalmopathy and Graves' hyperthyroidism (dated by TCRdb to the late 2010s). TCRdb records Illumina HiSeq 2000 as the sequencer. TCR beta CDR3 regions were amplified from RNA transcripts for repertoire sequencing. The first round was an RT-PCR using HTBI primers with the Qiagen OneStep RT-PCR kit, and this first round was followed by a second-round multiplex PCR, then size selection and purification. Using fastp at Q25 and MiXCR, TCRdb reprocessed the public reads and kept productive beta chains. Each entry merges the rows of one CDR3 protein and shows their most common DNA and genes. This sample lists about 600,000 distinct CDR3 sequences; under 40% were detected once. The biggest ten clones account for less than 4.5% of the sample. The sample consisted of peripheral blood or thyroid tissue (not recorded which). Receptors were obtained from an adult man with Graves' hyperthyroidism.

This clonotype was seen only once. The junction shows a germline mismatch at one end, possibly a read error. The chain carries TRBV20-1 and TRBJ1-2; 9 bases line up with TRBD1. The germline V gene has CDR1 DFQATT and CDR2 SNEGSKA (reference sequence). The CDR3 is 10 residues long. CDR3 bases: TGCAGTGCTTTGGGACAGGGCTCCACCTTC. Translated: CSALGQGSTF.

The genes are TRBV27 and TRBJ1-2; 11 nucleotides agree with TRBD1. With V trimmed by 5 bases and J by 1 base, 6 bases remained unmatched. From germline, CDR1 is MNHEY and CDR2 SMNVEV (reference sequence). The CDR3 covers 16 residues. The DNA for the CDR3 is TGTGCCAGCAGTCTACTCGGGACAGGGGGTAACTATGGCTACACCTTC. It specifies CASSLLGTGGNYGYTF.

Only a few counts were recorded for this clonotype. The chain employs TRBV27 and TRBJ2-7; D is ambiguous. CDR3 length: 13 amino acids. Per the germline V gene, CDR1 is MNHEY and CDR2 is SMNVEV (reference sequence). The V end lost 3 bases, the J end lost 2 bases, and 8 bases lay between the germline ends. This CDR3 reads CASSFTATYEQYF. The CDR3 nucleotides are TGTGCCAGCAGTTTTACAGCTACCTACGAGCAGTACTTC.

As to this clonotype: This could be a read error, since a much larger clone is one nucleotide away. The chain uses TRBV5-4 and TRBJ2-5, with a possible D match to TRBD1 (5 bases). CDR1 is SGHNT, CDR2 YYREEE, per germline (reference sequence). Trimming stripped 3 bases from V and 4 bases from J, with 13 bases between. The CDR3 length is 14 residues. The CDR3 loop is CASSSGSNGETQYF. The CDR3 DNA reads TGTGCCAGCAGCTCAGGGTCCAATGGAGAGACCCAGTACTTC.

On this clonotype: One end of the junction fails to match germline, which may point to a read error. This rearrangement joins TRBV20-1 to TRBJ1-5; 8 bases align to TRBD1. The length of the CDR3 is 14 residues. Germline loops: CDR1 DFQATT, CDR2 SNEGSKA (reference sequence). As DNA, the CDR3 is TGCAGTGTTGCGACAGGGGATAGCAATCACCCCCAGCATTTT. Its translation is CSVATGDSNHPQHF.

This clonotype was recorded many times. The J gene is TRBJ2-5, the V gene TRBV7-9, with 8 bases matching TRBD2. Germline V gene sequence: CDR1 SEHNR, CDR2 FQNEAQ (reference sequence). This CDR3 comprises 14 residues. V lost 5 bases and J lost 4; bases outside the gene matches: 6. CDR3 sequence: CASSQGTRGETQYF. The CDR3 coding sequence is TGTGCCAGCAGCCAAGGGACTAGAGGAGAGACCCAGTACTTC.

In nucleotides, the CDR3 is TGCAGCGAGCGCCTCGGGGGTACCTACGAGCAGTACTTC. Encoded protein: CSERLGGTYEQYF. The V call is TRBV29-1, the J call TRBJ2-7, with D possibly being TRBD2 (6 bases). The germline CDR1 and CDR2 sequences are SQVTM and ANQGSEA. The CDR3 runs 13 residues. Trimming took off 7 bases at V and 2 bases at J, with 15 bases between the two ends.

The rearrangement joins TRBV15 to TRBJ2-5; D might be TRBD1 (7 bases). Trimming left V 1 base short and J 5 bases short, with 17 bases between. This CDR3 contains 16 residues. Germline lookup yields CDR1 LNHNV and CDR2 YYDKDF (reference sequence). The chain's CDR3 is CATSRGSDRAGETQYF. DNA for the CDR3: TGTGCCACCAGCAGAGGGTCCGACAGGGCGGGGGAGACCCAGTACTTC.